The clone carrying this T cell receptor beta chain was picked up a small number of times. Antigen unknown. This record belongs to a study of T-cell reconstitution after alpha-beta-depleted transplantation in children. Study-level findings and limits: As was reported, about two months after transplant, alpha-beta T cells came from several hundred expanded graft clones. For some patients, TCRbeta diversity was high at day 60 because of recipient T cells and thymic progenitors that survived. Counts and diversity of T cells one year after transplant came mostly from newly produced T cells.

CDR1 is SGHVS and CDR2 is FNYEAQ in the germline V gene. Unmatched junction bases numbered 6, after V lost 1 base and J lost 2 bases. This CDR3 contains 16 residues. Using unique molecular identifiers, the investigators prepared the TCRbeta library. One entry per CDR3 protein results from TCRdb running MiXCR on the PCR reads. The table includes 250,000 to 300,000 distinct CDR3 sequences, 7.5% to 9% detected once. The chain carries TRBV7-6 and TRBJ2-3; 7 nucleotides line up with TRBD1. The receptor was derived from a female patient aged 2-15 years who had a stem cell transplant for Fanconi anemia, so the T cells may come from the graft donor. Sequencing used peripheral blood, obtained 360 days after TCRalphabeta/CD19-depleted stem cell transplant. CDR3 DNA: TGTGCCAGCAGCTTAGGTGGGACAGCGTACACAGATACGCAGTATTTT. It specifies CASSLGGTAYTDTQYF.